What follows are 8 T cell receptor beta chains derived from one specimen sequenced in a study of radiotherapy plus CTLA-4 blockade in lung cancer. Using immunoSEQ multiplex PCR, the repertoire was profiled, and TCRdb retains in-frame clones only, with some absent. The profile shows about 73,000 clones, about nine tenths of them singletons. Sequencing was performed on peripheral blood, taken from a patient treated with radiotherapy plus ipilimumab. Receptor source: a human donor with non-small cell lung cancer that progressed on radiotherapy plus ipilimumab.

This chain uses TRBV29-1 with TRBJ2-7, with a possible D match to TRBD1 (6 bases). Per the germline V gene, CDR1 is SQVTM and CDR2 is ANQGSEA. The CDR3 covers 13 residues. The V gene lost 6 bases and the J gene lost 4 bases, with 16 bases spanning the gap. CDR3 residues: CSVSDRLDYEQYF. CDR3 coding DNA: TGCAGCGTCTCGGACAGATTAGATTACGAGCAGTACTTC.

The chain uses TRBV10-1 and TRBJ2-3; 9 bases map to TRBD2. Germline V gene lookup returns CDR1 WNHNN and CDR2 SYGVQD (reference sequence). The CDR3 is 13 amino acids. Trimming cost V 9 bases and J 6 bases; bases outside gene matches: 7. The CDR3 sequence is CASSGSFPDTQYF. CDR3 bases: TGCGCCAGTAGCGGGAGTTTCCCCGATACGCAGTATTTT.

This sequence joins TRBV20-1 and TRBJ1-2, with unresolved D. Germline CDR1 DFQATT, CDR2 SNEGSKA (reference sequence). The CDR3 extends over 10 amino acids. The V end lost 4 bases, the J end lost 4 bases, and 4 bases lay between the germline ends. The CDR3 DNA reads TGCAGTGCTACCGGCTATGGCTACACCTTC. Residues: CSATGYGYTF.

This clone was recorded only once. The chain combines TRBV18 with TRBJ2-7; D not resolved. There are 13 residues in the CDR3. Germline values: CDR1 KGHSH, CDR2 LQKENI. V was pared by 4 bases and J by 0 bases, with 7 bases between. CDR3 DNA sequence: TGTGCCAGCTCACAAGCGAGCTCCTACGAGCAGTACGTC. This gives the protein CASSQASSYEQYV.

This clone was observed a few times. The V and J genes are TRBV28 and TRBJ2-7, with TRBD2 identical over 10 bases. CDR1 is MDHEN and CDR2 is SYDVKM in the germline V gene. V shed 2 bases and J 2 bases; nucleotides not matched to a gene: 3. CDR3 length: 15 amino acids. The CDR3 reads CASSLVLAGAYEQYF. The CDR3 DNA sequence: TGTGCCAGCAGTTTAGTGCTAGCGGGAGCCTACGAGCAGTACTTC.

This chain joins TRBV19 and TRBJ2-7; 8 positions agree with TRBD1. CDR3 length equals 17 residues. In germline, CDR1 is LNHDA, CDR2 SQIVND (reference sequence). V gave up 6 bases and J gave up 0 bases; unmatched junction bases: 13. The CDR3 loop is CASSRGLEWERSYEQYV. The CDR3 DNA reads TGTGCCAGTAGCAGGGGGCTTGAATGGGAGCGCTCCTACGAGCAGTACGTC.

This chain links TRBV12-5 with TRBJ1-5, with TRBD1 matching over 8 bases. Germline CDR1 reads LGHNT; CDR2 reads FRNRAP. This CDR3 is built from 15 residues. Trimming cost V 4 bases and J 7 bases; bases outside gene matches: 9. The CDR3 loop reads CASGSQAGGGQPQHF. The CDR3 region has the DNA TGTGCTAGTGGTTCACAAGCAGGGGGCGGACAGCCCCAGCATTTT.

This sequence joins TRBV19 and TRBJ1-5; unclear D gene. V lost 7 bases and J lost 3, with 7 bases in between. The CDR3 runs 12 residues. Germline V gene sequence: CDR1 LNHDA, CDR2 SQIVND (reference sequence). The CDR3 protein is CASNRFNQPQHF. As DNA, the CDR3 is TGTGCCAGTAATCGATTCAATCAGCCCCAGCATTTT.